The 17 T cell receptor beta chains reported below all come from one sample, sequenced in a study of blood T cell repertoires in COVID-19. TCRdb keeps only in-frame clones here, not all; method: immunoSEQ multiplex PCR. In the table there are more than 200,000 clones, 83% of which are singletons. The sequenced sample was peripheral blood. These receptors originate from a middle-aged woman with active or convalescent COVID-19.

The chain employs TRBV2 and TRBJ1-4; D gene ambiguous. The V gene's germline CDR1 is SNHLY and CDR2 FYNNEI. V was clipped by 3 bases and J by 0 bases, with 11 bases between them. There are 16 residues in the CDR3. This CDR3 reads CASSDGRESTNEKLFF. The CDR3 DNA is TGTGCCAGCAGTGATGGGAGGGAGTCAACTAATGAAAAACTGTTTTTT.

This clone was detected a few times. The chain links TRBV25-1 to TRBJ1-1, with 8 bases identical to TRBD1. CDR1 MGHDK and CDR2 SYGVNS come from the germline V gene. With V trimmed by 5 bases and J by 5 bases, 10 bases remained unmatched. The CDR3 sequence is 15 residues long. CDR3 bases: TGTGCCAGCAGTAAGAGTCCAGGGGGCCGGACTGAAGCTTTCTTT. This codes for CASSKSPGGRTEAFF.

The J gene is TRBJ1-2, the V gene TRBV19; possibly TRBD1 for D (5 bases). Germline CDR1 LNHDA, CDR2 SQIVND (reference sequence). V shed 1 base and J shed 7 bases, with 13 bases lying between them. The CDR3 consists of 14 residues. The CDR3 spells CASSIGVGRFGYTF. The CDR3 DNA reads TGTGCCAGTAGTATAGGTGTGGGGCGCTTTGGCTACACCTTC.

This sequence joins TRBV3-1 (or the pseudogene TRBV3-2) and TRBJ2-7; 8 positions match TRBD2. Looked up from germline, CDR1 is LGHDT and CDR2 is YNNKEL (reference sequence). V gave up 4 bases and J gave up 3 bases; unmatched junction bases: 14. This CDR3 is built from 17 residues. CDR3 in amino acids: CASSPSLGLAASYEQYF. The CDR3 DNA is TGTGCCAGCAGCCCGTCACTTGGACTAGCTGCAAGCTACGAGCAGTACTTC.

This sequence joins TRBV27 and TRBJ2-3; 10 bases match TRBD2. Germline lookup yields CDR1 MNHEY and CDR2 SMNVEV (reference sequence). The V gene end was trimmed by 5 bases and the J gene end by 4 bases; junction bases not matched to a gene: 6. CDR3 length: 15 residues. The CDR3 here is CASSQRGGWADTQYF. CDR3 bases: TGTGCCAGCAGTCAGCGGGGGGGCTGGGCAGATACGCAGTATTTT.

The J gene is TRBJ2-7, the V gene TRBV5-1, with 7 bases matching TRBD1. The CDR3 consists of 14 residues. The germline gives CDR1 SGHRS, CDR2 YFSETQ. Trimming took 1 base from V and 3 from J; bases not matched to a gene: 4. The CDR3 bases are TGCGCCAGCAGCTTGCTTGGGACAGACTACGAGCAGTACTTC. Residues: CASSLLGTDYEQYF.

J is TRBJ2-7 and V is TRBV28, with TRBD2 identical over 8 bases. V lost 8 bases, J lost 0 bases, and 12 bases stayed unmatched. Germline lookup yields CDR1 MDHEN and CDR2 SYDVKM. The CDR3 contains 16 residues. The CDR3 here is CASQLPRGGSSYEQYF. CDR3 sequence (DNA): TGTGCCAGCCAGCTCCCCCGGGGGGGATCCTCCTACGAGCAGTACTTC.

This clone was detected a few times. This sequence joins TRBV10-1 and TRBJ1-1; D may be TRBD1 (5 bases). V shed 5 bases and J shed 1 base, with 8 bases lying between them. Germline V lookup: CDR1 WNHNN, CDR2 SYGVQD (reference sequence). The CDR3 is made up of 13 amino acids. The CDR3 region is CASSFDRNTEAFF. DNA of the CDR3: TGCGCCAGCAGTTTCGACAGGAACACTGAAGCTTTCTTT.

The CDR3, as DNA: TGTGCCAGCAGGGAGGGGGCGCGAAATTCACCCCTCCACTTT. Its translation is CASREGARNSPLHF. The chain is built from TRBV6-5 and TRBJ1-6; 7 bases are shared with TRBD1. The ends lost 6 bases at V and 7 bases at J; junction bases unmatched: 6. In germline, CDR1 is MNHEY, CDR2 SVGAGI. The CDR3 length is 14 residues.

The V gene is TRBV4-3, the J gene TRBJ2-3, with 12 bases aligning to TRBD2. The CDR3 has 17 residues. After removal of 2 bases from V and 1 base from J, the junction contained 4 bases not matched to a gene. Germline CDR1 LGHNA, CDR2 YSLEER. CDR3: CASSQFTSGGRTDTQYF. The CDR3 DNA reads as TGCGCCAGCAGCCAATTTACTAGCGGGGGGCGCACAGATACGCAGTATTTT.

This clone was detected once. Other DNA sequences of this sample code for an identical CDR3. The genes are TRBV12-3 or TRBV12-4 and TRBJ2-7; D unclear. The CDR3 spans 11 residues. Trimming took off 5 bases at V and 3 bases at J, with 5 bases between the two ends. The CDR3 here is CASSLYYEQYF. As DNA, the CDR3 is TGTGCCAGCAGTCTCTACTACGAGCAGTACTTC.

The chain is built from TRBV2 and TRBJ2-2, with D tentatively TRBD1 (5 bases). V was cut by 3 bases and J by 3 bases, with 11 bases left in between. CDR3 length: 15 amino acids. The V gene's germline CDR1 is SNHLY and CDR2 FYNNEI. CDR3 amino acids: CASSDRAVDTGELFF. The CDR3 DNA sequence: TGTGCCAGCAGTGACAGGGCCGTGGACACCGGGGAGCTGTTTTTT.

The rearrangement uses TRBV30 and TRBJ1-1; TRBD1 might be the D (6 bases). V lost 2 bases to trimming and J lost 3 bases, with 13 bases between them. The germline CDR1 and CDR2 sequences are GTSNPN and SVGIG (reference sequence). This CDR3 is 14 amino acids long. The DNA for the CDR3 is TGTGCCTGGAGTAAAACAGGGTGGGACACTGAAGCTTTCTTT. Translated, it gives CAWSKTGWDTEAFF.

The chain combines TRBV9 with TRBJ1-1; D may be TRBD1 (5 bases). CDR1 and CDR2 (germline): SGDLS, YYNGEE. Between the trimmed V and J ends, which lost 4 bases and 1 base, there was a span of 11 bases. The CDR3 loop spans 14 amino acids. CDR3 sequence (DNA): TGTGCCAGCAGCCCCGTGGGGGGGAACACTGAAGCTTTCTTT. It codes for CASSPVGGNTEAFF.

The chain employs TRBV27 and TRBJ2-1; 14 bases are a match to TRBD2. Per germline, CDR1 MNHEY and CDR2 SMNVEV (reference sequence). The CDR3 spans 17 residues. The V segment lost 5 bases and the J segment 9 bases; nucleotides outside the gene matches: 12. The CDR3 coding sequence is TGTGCCAGCAGTGACCCCTCCGGGACTAGCGGGAGCCCTGAGCAGTTCTTC. This sequence encodes CASSDPSGTSGSPEQFF.

The chain has TRBV29-1 and TRBJ1-2, with 9 bases aligning to TRBD1. The CDR3 spans 14 residues. CDR1 is SQVTM, CDR2 ANQGSEA, per germline. After removal of 6 bases from V and 6 bases from J, the junction contained 11 bases not matched to a gene. CDR3 amino acids: CSVGTGQGMNGYTF. The CDR3, as DNA: TGCAGCGTCGGGACGGGACAGGGAATGAATGGCTACACCTTC.

V usage is TRBV28 and J usage is TRBJ1-1, with D tentatively TRBD1 (6 bases). The CDR3 contains 16 residues. V was clipped by 5 bases and J by 0 bases, with 16 bases between them. Germline V gives CDR1 MDHEN, CDR2 SYDVKM. The CDR3 DNA sequence: TGTGCCAGCAGTATACCCACGGGGGGCCTGAACACTGAAGCTTTCTTT. This translates into CASSIPTGGLNTEAFF.